A single sample is the source of the 26 T cell receptor beta chains below, sequenced in a study of cytomegalovirus exposure and HLA in healthy donors. The primer mix had 60 Vbeta and 13 Jbeta primers. The method was immunoSEQ multiplex PCR; TCRdb's version includes in-frame clones alone and lacks a portion of them. This sample has more than 85,000 clones, with nearly 70% found just once. The sequenced sample consisted of PBMCs. The origin of the receptors is a woman aged 70-85 years in good health and CMV-seropositive.

V gene TRBV5-6 combines with J gene TRBJ2-1; 12 positions agree with TRBD2. Germline V gene sequence: CDR1 SGHDT, CDR2 YYEEEE. The CDR3 runs to 18 residues. V lost 0 bases to trimming and J lost 7 bases; unmatched junction nucleotides: 11. The DNA for the CDR3 is TGTGCCAGCAGCTTGGTTGGGGTTGGACTAGCGGGGAATAATGAGCAGTTCTTC. This translates into CASSLVGVGLAGNNEQFF. The full variable domain, in which reference TRBV5-6 and TRBJ2-1 provide the parts outside the CDR3, is DAGVTQSPTHLIKTRGQQVTLRCSPKSGHDTVSWYQQALGQGPQFIFQYYEEEERQRGNFPDRFSGHQFPNYSSELNVNALLLGDSALYLCASSLVGVGLAGNNEQFFGPGTRLTVL.

Of note for this clone: The same CDR3 can be traced to other DNA sequences in this sample. The chain combines TRBV18 with TRBJ1-5; a possible D gene is TRBD1 (6 bases). The germline V gene encodes CDR1 KGHSH and CDR2 LQKENI. The CDR3 contains 15 residues. V was clipped by 2 bases and J by 1 base, with 9 bases between them. This chain's CDR3 is CASSPVGASNQPQHF. As DNA, the CDR3 is TGTGCCAGCTCACCAGTGGGGGCGAGCAATCAGCCCCAGCATTTT.

The chain joins TRBV7-2 to TRBJ2-3, with 8 bases lining up with TRBD2. Losses at the gene ends were 4 bases for V and 3 bases for J; bases not matched to a gene: 9. CDR3 length equals 16 residues. Germline assignment: CDR1 SGHTA and CDR2 FQGNSA. The CDR3 nucleotides read TGTGCCAGCAGCTCCTTCGGGGCGGGGGGAACAGATACGCAGTATTTT. Its translation is CASSSFGAGGTDTQYF.

The CDR3 DNA is TGCGCCAGCAGCCAAGAAGTTTCTAGCGGGGTCTACGAGCAGTACTTC. Translated: CASSQEVSSGVYEQYF. The chain uses TRBV4-1 and TRBJ2-7; 9 positions agree with TRBD2. The trim removed 0 bases at V and 3 bases at J, leaving 6 bases unmatched. The length of the CDR3 is 16 residues. Looked up from germline, CDR1 is MGHRA and CDR2 is YSYEKL.

A few counts support this clone. This rearrangement joins TRBV18 to TRBJ2-1; possibly TRBD1 for D (5 bases). Germline loops: CDR1 KGHSH, CDR2 LQKENI. The CDR3 totals 12 residues. V was cut by 4 bases and J by 9 bases, with 10 bases left in between. Here the CDR3 reads CASSQQEGEQFF. The CDR3, as DNA: TGTGCCAGCTCACAACAGGAAGGTGAGCAGTTCTTC.

The chain is built from TRBV5-4 and TRBJ2-5; 7 nucleotides align to TRBD1. The CDR3 runs to 12 residues. Germline lookup yields CDR1 SGHNT and CDR2 YYREEE (reference sequence). The J segment lost 7 bases and the V segment lost 9 bases, leaving 9 bases of the junction unmatched. As DNA, the CDR3 is TGTGCCATTCGCGACAGGGAAGGGACCCAGTACTTC. Translated: CAIRDREGTQYF. Filled out from reference TRBV5-4 and TRBJ2-5, the complete variable domain reads ETGVTQSPTHLIKTRGQQVTLRCSSQSGHNTVSWYQQALGQGPQFIFQYYREEENGRGNFPPRFSGLQFPNYSSELNVNALELDDSALYLCAIRDREGTQYFGPGTRLLVL.

The chain links TRBV19 to TRBJ2-1, with D uncertain. From germline, CDR1 is LNHDA and CDR2 SQIVND (reference sequence). V lost 3 bases to trimming and J lost 10 bases, with 13 bases between them. This CDR3 region has 13 residues. The CDR3 coding sequence is TGTGCCAGTAGTATTAGTAAGGTAGCCGAGCAGTTCTTC. Its translation is CASSISKVAEQFF.

The chain carries TRBV30 and TRBJ1-4; a possible D gene is TRBD1 (6 bases). V was pared by 1 base and J by 8 bases, with 17 bases between. The CDR3 sequence is 15 residues long. Per the germline V gene, CDR1 is GTSNPN and CDR2 is SVGIG (reference sequence). CDR3 nucleotides: TGTGCCTGGAGTGCCGACACAGGGACGGGGGAAAAACTGTTTTTT. Amino acid sequence: CAWSADTGTGEKLFF.

The V and J genes are TRBV7-2 and TRBJ1-3; no definite D call. Germline V gene lookup returns CDR1 SGHTA and CDR2 FQGNSA. Trimming shortened V by 0 bases and J by 2 bases, and 5 bases separated the two germline ends. The CDR3 is 14 amino acids. CDR3 loop: CASSLAGAGNTIYF. CDR3 coding DNA: TGTGCCAGCAGCTTAGCAGGAGCTGGAAACACCATATATTTT.

V usage is TRBV6-6 and J usage is TRBJ2-2; a weak D match, TRBD1 (6 bases). The germline V gene encodes CDR1 MNHNY and CDR2 SVGAGI (reference sequence). Between the trimmed V and J ends, which lost 5 bases and 5 bases, there was a span of 15 bases. CDR3 size: 15 residues. The CDR3 DNA follows: TGTGCCAGCAGTCCCAGGCAGGGGCGGACCGGGGAGCTGTTTTTT. It encodes CASSPRQGRTGELFF.

This clone came up once. The V and J genes are TRBV7-2 and TRBJ1-6; the D is unclear. The CDR3 consists of 12 residues. The germline V gene encodes CDR1 SGHTA and CDR2 FQGNSA. The ends were cut back, 6 bases at V and 5 bases at J, with 5 bases in the middle. The CDR3 DNA reads as TGTGCCAGCAGACAGAATAATTCACCCCTCCACTTT. Translation: CASRQNNSPLHF.

The chain joins TRBV6-5 to TRBJ2-5; D is possibly TRBD2 (7 bases). Per the germline V gene, CDR1 is MNHEY and CDR2 is SVGAGI. The V and J ends lost 6 bases and 2 bases respectively, with 16 bases between them. The CDR3 has 15 residues. The CDR3 coding sequence is TGTGCCAGCAGCTCACCTAGGGGGGGACAAGAGACCCAGTACTTC. The encoded protein is CASSSPRGGQETQYF.

The rearrangement uses TRBV5-6 and TRBJ2-3, with 7 positions matching TRBD2. The CDR3 runs 16 residues. V was pared by 4 bases and J by 0 bases, with 8 bases of the junction left unmatched. Germline CDR1 is SGHDT and CDR2 is YYEEEE. CDR3 residues: CASSMDLAASTDTQYF. The DNA of the CDR3 is TGTGCCAGCAGCATGGATCTAGCGGCTAGCACAGATACGCAGTATTTT.

This clone was recorded only once. This sequence joins TRBV29-1 and TRBJ2-7, with a possible D match to TRBD1 (5 bases). Germline V lookup: CDR1 SQVTM, CDR2 ANQGSEA. The CDR3 is 15 amino acids. The V end was cut by 8 bases, the J end by 4 bases, with 24 bases between. The chain's CDR3 is CSLGFWGRAGYEQYF. The DNA of the CDR3 is TGCAGCCTCGGATTTTGGGGCAGGGCAGGGTACGAGCAGTACTTC.

V gene TRBV5-8 combines with J gene TRBJ1-2; 9 bases align to TRBD1. The CDR3 spans 14 residues. J gave up 7 bases and V 3 bases, and 7 bases lay outside the gene matches. Germline CDR1 is SGHTS and CDR2 is YDEGEE. CDR3 sequence: CASSSQGQGLGYTF. For the CDR3, the DNA is TGTGCCAGCAGCTCCCAGGGACAGGGACTTGGCTACACCTTC.

The rearrangement uses TRBV19 and TRBJ2-2; TRBD1 is a possible D gene (6 bases). The CDR3 runs to 14 residues. Germline V CDR1 and CDR2: LNHDA, SQIVND (reference sequence). V dropped 7 bases and J dropped 6 bases, with 15 bases sitting between them. Here the CDR3 DNA reads TGTGCCAGTAAATCAGTTGGGGGCGCCGGGGAGCTGTTTTTT. Protein product: CASKSVGGAGELFF.

The gene calls are TRBV18 and TRBJ2-1; no reliable D call. The V gene's germline CDR1 is KGHSH and CDR2 LQKENI. The V end was cut by 5 bases, the J end by 5 bases, with 10 bases between. The CDR3 loop spans 13 amino acids. CDR3 protein: CASSLLQNNEQFF. The CDR3 bases are TGTGCCAGCTCATTGCTACAGAACAATGAGCAGTTCTTC.

This clone has more than one count but fewer than ten. The rearrangement joins TRBV19 to TRBJ1-1; D remains unclear. The CDR3 loop spans 15 amino acids. CDR1 and CDR2 (germline): LNHDA, SQIVND (reference sequence). Trimming left V 6 bases short and J 0 bases short, with 14 bases between. CDR3 loop: CASSEMWAMNTEAFF. In DNA form, the CDR3 reads TGTGCCAGTAGCGAGATGTGGGCGATGAACACTGAAGCTTTCTTT. The full variable domain, its missing parts supplied by reference TRBV19 and TRBJ1-1, is DGGITQSPKYLFRKEGQNVTLSCEQNLNHDAMYWYRQDPGQGLRLIYYSQIVNDFQKGDIAEGYSVSREKKESFPLTVTSAQKNPTAFYLCASSEMWAMNTEAFFGQGTRLTVV.

V is TRBV27 and J is TRBJ1-3, with D possibly TRBD1 on 5 matching bases. Deletions cut 0 bases from V and 4 bases from J, with 10 bases between. Per the germline V gene, CDR1 is MNHEY and CDR2 is SMNVEV (reference sequence). This CDR3 contains 15 residues. The CDR3 sequence is CASSLSTGRGNTIYF. CDR3 DNA: TGTGCCAGCAGTTTATCCACAGGTCGGGGAAACACCATATATTTT.

The CDR3 nucleotides read TGTGCCAGCATCGGGGGGGCCTACACCGGGGAGCTGTTTTTT. Its translation: CASIGGAYTGELFF. This chain links TRBV7-2 with TRBJ2-2; 8 bases map to TRBD2. The germline CDR1 and CDR2 sequences are SGHTA and FQGNSA. This CDR3 is 14 amino acids long. V shed 7 bases, J shed 3 bases, and the junction held 4 bases outside the gene matches.

A word on this clone: Distinct nucleotide sequences in the sample also encode this CDR3. The V and J genes are TRBV2 and TRBJ1-2; weak D call: TRBD1 (6 bases). The CDR3 contains 11 residues. The V gene lost 6 bases and the J gene lost 4 bases, with 6 bases spanning the gap. CDR1 and CDR2 from the germline V gene are SNHLY and FYNNEI. CDR3 sequence: CASRDSYGYTF. The DNA of the CDR3 is TGTGCCAGCAGGGACAGCTATGGCTACACCTTC.

V usage is TRBV19 and J usage is TRBJ1-3; a possible D gene is TRBD1 (6 bases). The CDR3 totals 14 residues. Germline CDR1 and CDR2: LNHDA and SQIVND (reference sequence). Trimming took 6 bases from V and 4 from J, leaving 13 bases between them. CDR3 nucleotide sequence: TGTGCCAGTAGCCGACAGGTGTCCGGAAACACCATATATTTT. Encoded protein: CASSRQVSGNTIYF.

The V gene is TRBV19, the J gene TRBJ2-3, with TRBD2 matching over 12 bases. Germline V gene lookup returns CDR1 LNHDA and CDR2 SQIVND (reference sequence). The V gene end was trimmed by 4 bases and the J gene end by 5 bases; junction bases not matched to a gene: 1. CDR3 length equals 14 residues. The CDR3 reads CASSTSGGVDTQYF. Here the CDR3 DNA reads TGTGCCAGTAGTACTAGCGGGGGGGTAGATACGCAGTATTTT.

The rearrangement joins TRBV2 to TRBJ2-5; D unclear. The length of the CDR3 is 12 residues. V was cut by 6 bases and J by 5 bases, with 10 bases left in between. The germline gives CDR1 SNHLY, CDR2 FYNNEI. DNA for the CDR3: TGTGCCAGCAGCGATCCCTACGAGACCCAGTACTTC. Translating gives CASSDPYETQYF.

The genes are TRBV6-1 and TRBJ2-4; TRBD1 matches at 8 bases. The CDR3 consists of 17 residues. From germline, CDR1 is MNHNS and CDR2 SASEGT. The ends lost 1 base at V and 5 bases at J; junction bases unmatched: 10. The CDR3 is CASSEVLAGTGQNIQYF. The CDR3 DNA reads as TGTGCCAGCAGTGAAGTTTTGGCGGGGACAGGTCAAAACATTCAGTACTTC.

The chain's CDR3 is CASSLYLRGLADNEQFF. The CDR3 DNA is TGTGCCAGCAGCTTGTATTTGAGGGGACTAGCGGACAATGAGCAGTTCTTC. The chain couples TRBV11-2 to TRBJ2-1; TRBD2 agrees at 11 bases. The CDR3 totals 17 residues. Germline trimming cut 3 bases from V and 5 bases from J; bases unmatched to any gene: 9. Germline V gene lookup returns CDR1 SGHAT and CDR2 FQNNGV. Combining the CDR3 with reference TRBV11-2 and TRBJ2-1 gives the whole variable domain EAGVAQSPRYKIIEKRQSVAFWCNPISGHATLYWYQQILGQGPKLLIQFQNNGVVDDSQLPKDRFSAERLKGVDSTLKIQPAKLEDSAVYLCASSLYLRGLADNEQFFGPGTRLTVL.